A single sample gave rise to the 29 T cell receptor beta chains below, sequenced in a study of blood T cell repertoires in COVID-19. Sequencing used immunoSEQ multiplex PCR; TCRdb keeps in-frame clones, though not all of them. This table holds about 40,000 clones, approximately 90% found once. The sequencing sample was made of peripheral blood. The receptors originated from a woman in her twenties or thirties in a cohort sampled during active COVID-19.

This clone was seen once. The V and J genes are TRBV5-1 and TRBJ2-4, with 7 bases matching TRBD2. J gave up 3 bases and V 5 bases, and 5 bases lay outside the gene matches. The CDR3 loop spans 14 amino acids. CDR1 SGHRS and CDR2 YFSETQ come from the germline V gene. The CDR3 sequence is CASSLGRNKNIQYF. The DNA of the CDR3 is TGCGCCAGCAGTCTCGGGAGGAACAAAAACATTCAGTACTTC.

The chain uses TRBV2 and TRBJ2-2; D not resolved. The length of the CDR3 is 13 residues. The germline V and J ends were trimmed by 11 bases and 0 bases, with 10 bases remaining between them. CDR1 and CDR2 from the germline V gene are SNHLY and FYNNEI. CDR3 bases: TGTGCCTCTCCAGAGGCGAACACCGGGGAGCTGTTTTTT. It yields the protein CASPEANTGELFF.

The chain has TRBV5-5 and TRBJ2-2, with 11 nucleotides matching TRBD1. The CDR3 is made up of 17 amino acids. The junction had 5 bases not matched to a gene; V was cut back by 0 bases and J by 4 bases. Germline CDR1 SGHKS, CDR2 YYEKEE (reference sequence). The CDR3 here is CASSLVPGTGGTGELFF. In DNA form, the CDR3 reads TGTGCCAGCAGCTTGGTCCCCGGGACAGGGGGCACCGGGGAGCTGTTTTTT. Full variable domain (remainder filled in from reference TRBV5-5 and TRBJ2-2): DAGVTQSPTHLIKTRGQQVTLRCSPISGHKSVSWYQQVLGQGPQFIFQYYEKEERGRGNFPDRFSARQFPNYSSELNVNALLLGDSALYLCASSLVPGTGGTGELFFGEGSRLTVL.

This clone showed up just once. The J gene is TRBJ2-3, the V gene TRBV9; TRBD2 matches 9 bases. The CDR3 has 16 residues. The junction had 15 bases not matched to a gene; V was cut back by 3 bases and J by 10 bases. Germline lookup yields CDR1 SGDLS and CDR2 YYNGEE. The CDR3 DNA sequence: TGTGCCAGCAGCGGAAACCGGTTAGCGGGAGATACGCCGCAGTATTTT. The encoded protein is CASSGNRLAGDTPQYF.

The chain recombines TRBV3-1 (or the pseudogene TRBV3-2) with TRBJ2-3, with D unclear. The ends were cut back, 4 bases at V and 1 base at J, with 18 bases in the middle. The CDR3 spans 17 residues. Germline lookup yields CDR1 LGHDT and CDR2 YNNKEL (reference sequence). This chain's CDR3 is CASSPDSRLLGTDTQYF. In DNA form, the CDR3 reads TGTGCCAGCAGCCCGGATTCCAGACTCCTTGGCACAGATACGCAGTATTTT.

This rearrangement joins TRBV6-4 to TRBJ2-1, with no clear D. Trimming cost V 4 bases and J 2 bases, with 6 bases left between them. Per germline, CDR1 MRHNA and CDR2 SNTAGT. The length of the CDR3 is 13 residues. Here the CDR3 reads CASSATAYNEQFF. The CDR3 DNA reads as TGTGCCAGCAGTGCCACAGCCTACAATGAGCAGTTCTTC.

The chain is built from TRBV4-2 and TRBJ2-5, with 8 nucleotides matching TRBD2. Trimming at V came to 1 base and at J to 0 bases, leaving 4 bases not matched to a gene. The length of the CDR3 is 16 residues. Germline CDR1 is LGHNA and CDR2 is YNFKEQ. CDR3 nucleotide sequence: TGTGCCAGCAGCCAAGGACGGGGACTAGACCAAGAGACCCAGTACTTC. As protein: CASSQGRGLDQETQYF.

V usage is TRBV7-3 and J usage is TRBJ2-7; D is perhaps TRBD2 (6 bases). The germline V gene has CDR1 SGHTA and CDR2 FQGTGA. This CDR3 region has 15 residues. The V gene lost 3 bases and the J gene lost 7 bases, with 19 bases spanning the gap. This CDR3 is CASSFRGRAKEEQYF. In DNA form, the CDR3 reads TGTGCCAGCAGCTTTCGGGGGAGAGCAAAAGAAGAGCAGTACTTC.

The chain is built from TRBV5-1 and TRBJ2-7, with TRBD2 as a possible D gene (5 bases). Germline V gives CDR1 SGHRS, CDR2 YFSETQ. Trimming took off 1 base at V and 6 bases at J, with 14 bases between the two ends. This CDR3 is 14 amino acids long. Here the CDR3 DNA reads TGCGCCAGCAGCTTGTTCCCGGGGTCGGGCGAGCAGTACTTC. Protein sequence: CASSLFPGSGEQYF.

The CDR3 is CASSQEGTLQRGGPGEQFF. Here the CDR3 DNA reads TGTGCCAGCAGCCAAGAAGGGACCCTCCAGCGGGGAGGGCCCGGTGAGCAGTTCTTC. The V gene is TRBV3-1 (or the pseudogene TRBV3-2), the J gene TRBJ2-1, with 7 bases that match TRBD2. The CDR3 is made up of 19 amino acids. Germline V gene data show CDR1 as LGHDT and CDR2 as YNNKEL (reference sequence). V was clipped by 0 bases and J by 9 bases; unmatched bases: 20.

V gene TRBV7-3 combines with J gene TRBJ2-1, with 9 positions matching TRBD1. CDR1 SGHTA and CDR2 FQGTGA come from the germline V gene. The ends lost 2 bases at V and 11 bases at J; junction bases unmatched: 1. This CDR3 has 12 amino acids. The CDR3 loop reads CASSLGTGKQFF. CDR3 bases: TGTGCCAGCAGCTTAGGGACAGGGAAGCAGTTCTTC.

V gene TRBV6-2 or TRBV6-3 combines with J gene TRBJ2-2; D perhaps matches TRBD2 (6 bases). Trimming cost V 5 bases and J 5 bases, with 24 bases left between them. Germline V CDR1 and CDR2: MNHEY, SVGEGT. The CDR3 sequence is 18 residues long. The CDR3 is CASSPKNPGEWRTGELFF. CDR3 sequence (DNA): TGTGCCAGCAGTCCCAAGAACCCGGGAGAATGGAGGACCGGGGAGCTGTTTTTT.

CDR3 residues: CASSFPGSGNTIYF. CDR3 bases: TGTGCCAGCAGCTTTCCAGGCTCTGGAAACACCATATATTTT. The genes are TRBV7-2 and TRBJ1-3; D remains ambiguous. Trimming removed 3 bases at V and 0 bases at J, with 6 bases between. CDR3 length: 14 residues. The germline gives CDR1 SGHTA, CDR2 FQGNSA.

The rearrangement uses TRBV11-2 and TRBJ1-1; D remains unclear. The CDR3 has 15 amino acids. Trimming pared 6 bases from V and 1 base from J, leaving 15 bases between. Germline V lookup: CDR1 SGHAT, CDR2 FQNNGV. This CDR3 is CASRPLGKANTEAFF. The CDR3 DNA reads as TGTGCCAGCAGACCTCTGGGCAAGGCGAACACTGAAGCTTTCTTT.

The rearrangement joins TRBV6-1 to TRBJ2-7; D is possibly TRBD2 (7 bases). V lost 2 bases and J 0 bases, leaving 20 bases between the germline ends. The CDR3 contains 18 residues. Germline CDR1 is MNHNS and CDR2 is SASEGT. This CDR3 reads CASSERGGRDTTSYEQYF. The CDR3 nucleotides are TGTGCCAGCAGTGAAAGGGGGGGCCGGGACACCACCTCCTACGAGCAGTACTTC.

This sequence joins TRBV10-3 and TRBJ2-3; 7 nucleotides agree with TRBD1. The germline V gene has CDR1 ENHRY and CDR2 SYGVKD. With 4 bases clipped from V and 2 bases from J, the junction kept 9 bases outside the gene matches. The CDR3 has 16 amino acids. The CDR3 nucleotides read TGTGCCATCAGTGGGGTACAGGGGACCCTCACAGATACGCAGTATTTT. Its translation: CAISGVQGTLTDTQYF.

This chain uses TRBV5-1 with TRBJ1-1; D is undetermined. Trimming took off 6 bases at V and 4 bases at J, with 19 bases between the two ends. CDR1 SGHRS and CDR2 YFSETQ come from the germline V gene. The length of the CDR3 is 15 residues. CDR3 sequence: CASTEEPLLGTEAFF. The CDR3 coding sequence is TGCGCCAGCACGGAGGAACCCCTTTTGGGCACTGAAGCTTTCTTT. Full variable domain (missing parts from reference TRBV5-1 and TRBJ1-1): KAGVTQTPRYLIKTRGQQVTLSCSPISGHRSVSWYQQTPGQGLQFLFEYFSETQRNKGNFPGRFSGRQFSNSRSEMNVSTLELGDSALYLCASTEEPLLGTEAFFGQGTRLTVV.

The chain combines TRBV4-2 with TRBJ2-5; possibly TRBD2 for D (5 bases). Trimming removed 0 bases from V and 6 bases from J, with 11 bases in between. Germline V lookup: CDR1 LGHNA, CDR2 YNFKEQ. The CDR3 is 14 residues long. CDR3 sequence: CASSQDLEEKTQYF. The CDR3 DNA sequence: TGTGCCAGCAGCCAAGATCTGGAGGAAAAGACCCAGTACTTC.

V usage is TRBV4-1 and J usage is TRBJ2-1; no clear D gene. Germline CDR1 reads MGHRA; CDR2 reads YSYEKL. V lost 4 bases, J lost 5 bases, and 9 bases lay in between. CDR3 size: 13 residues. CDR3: CASSRALHNEQFF. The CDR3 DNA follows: TGCGCCAGCAGCCGGGCCCTCCACAATGAGCAGTTCTTC.

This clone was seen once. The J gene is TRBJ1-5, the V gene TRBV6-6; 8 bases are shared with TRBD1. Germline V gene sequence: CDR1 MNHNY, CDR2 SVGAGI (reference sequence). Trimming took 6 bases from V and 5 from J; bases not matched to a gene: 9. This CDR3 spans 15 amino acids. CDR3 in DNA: TGTGCCAGCAGAGACACACAGGGGGGGCATCAGCCCCAGCATTTT. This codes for CASRDTQGGHQPQHF.

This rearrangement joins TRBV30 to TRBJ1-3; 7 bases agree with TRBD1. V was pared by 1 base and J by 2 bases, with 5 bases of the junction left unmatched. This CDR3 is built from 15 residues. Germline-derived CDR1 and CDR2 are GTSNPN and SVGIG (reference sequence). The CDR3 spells CAWSGTGNTGNTIYF. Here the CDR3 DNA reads TGTGCCTGGAGTGGGACAGGAAACACTGGAAACACCATATATTTT.

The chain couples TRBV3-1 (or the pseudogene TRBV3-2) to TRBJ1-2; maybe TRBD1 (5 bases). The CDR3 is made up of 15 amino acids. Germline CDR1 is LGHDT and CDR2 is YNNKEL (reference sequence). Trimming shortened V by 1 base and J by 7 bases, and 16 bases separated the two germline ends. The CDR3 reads CASSQGGGTTGGYTF. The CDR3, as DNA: TGTGCCAGCAGCCAAGGGGGAGGGACGACGGGTGGCTACACCTTC.

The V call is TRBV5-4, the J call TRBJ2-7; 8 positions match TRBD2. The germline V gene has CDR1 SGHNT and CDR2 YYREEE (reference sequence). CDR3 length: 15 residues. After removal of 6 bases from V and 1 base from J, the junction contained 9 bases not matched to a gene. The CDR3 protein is CASTPGLVESYEQYF. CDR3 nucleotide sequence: TGTGCCAGCACCCCGGGACTAGTCGAGTCCTACGAGCAGTACTTC.

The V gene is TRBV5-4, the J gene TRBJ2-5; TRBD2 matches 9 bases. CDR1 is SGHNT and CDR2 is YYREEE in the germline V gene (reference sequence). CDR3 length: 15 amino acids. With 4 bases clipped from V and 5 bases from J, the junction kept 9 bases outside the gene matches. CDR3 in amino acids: CASSTKAGGMETQYF. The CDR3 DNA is TGTGCCAGCAGCACAAAAGCGGGAGGAATGGAGACCCAGTACTTC.

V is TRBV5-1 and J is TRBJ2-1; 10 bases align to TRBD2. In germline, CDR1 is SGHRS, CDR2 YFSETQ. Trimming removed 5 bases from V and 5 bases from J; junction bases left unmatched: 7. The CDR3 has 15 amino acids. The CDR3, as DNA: TGCGCCAGCAGGGGTGGGACTAGCGCTAACAATGAGCAGTTCTTC. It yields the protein CASRGGTSANNEQFF.

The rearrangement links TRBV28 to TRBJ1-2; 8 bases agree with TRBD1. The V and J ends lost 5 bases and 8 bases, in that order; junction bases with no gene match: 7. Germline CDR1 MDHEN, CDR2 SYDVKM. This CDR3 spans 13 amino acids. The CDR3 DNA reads TGTGCCAGCAGTCGAAACAGGGGGTACGGCTACACCTTC. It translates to CASSRNRGYGYTF.

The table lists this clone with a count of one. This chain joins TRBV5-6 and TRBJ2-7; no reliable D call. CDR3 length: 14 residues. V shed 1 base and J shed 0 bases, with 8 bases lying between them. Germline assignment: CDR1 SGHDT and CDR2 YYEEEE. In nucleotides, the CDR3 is TGTGCCAGCAGCTTGACTAAAAGCTCCTACGAGCAGTACTTC. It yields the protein CASSLTKSSYEQYF.

CDR3: CASSQGVPNTDTQYF. CDR3 in DNA: TGCGCCAGCAGCCAAGGAGTCCCGAATACAGATACGCAGTATTTT. The gene calls are TRBV4-3 and TRBJ2-3; no firm D call. The V gene's germline CDR1 is LGHNA and CDR2 YSLEER. CDR3 size: 15 residues. Trimming removed 1 base at V and 3 bases at J, with 11 bases between.

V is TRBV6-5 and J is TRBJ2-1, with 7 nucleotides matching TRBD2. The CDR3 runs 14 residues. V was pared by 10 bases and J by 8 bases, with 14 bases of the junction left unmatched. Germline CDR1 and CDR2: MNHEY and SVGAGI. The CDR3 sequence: CATSRAGVRDEQFF. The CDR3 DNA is TGTGCCACCTCCAGGGCGGGAGTAAGGGATGAGCAGTTCTTC.